This TCR beta chain was documented in a study of blood T cell repertoires in COVID-19. The V end lost 1 base, the J end lost 1 base, and 7 bases lay between the germline ends. The CDR3 runs 14 residues. Germline assignment: CDR1 PRHDT and CDR2 FYEKMQ (reference sequence). How the authors handled the data: Estimation of nucleated cell counts relied on the amplification of reference gene primers. The table came from immunoSEQ multiplex PCR; TCRdb's copy has only in-frame clones and leaves some out. That table is the source of V, J and clone size, and D and trimming were worked out from the DNA. Among about 100,000 clones, roughly 80% were seen once, and the ten largest hold approximately 8.2%. This clone was picked up a small number of times.

The chain has TRBV13 and TRBJ1-1, with D unclear. The clonotype comes from a man in his fifties or sixties who had recovered from COVID-19. The source material was peripheral blood. The DNA for the CDR3 is TGTGCCAGCAGCTTAGACTCCCAGAACACTGAAGCTTTCTTT. It encodes CASSLDSQNTEAFF.